Reported below is one T cell receptor beta chain. The protocol was immunoSEQ multiplex PCR, while the TCRdb copy is restricted to in-frame clones and leaves out a portion. The repertoire holds about 2,500 clones, with 60% to 75% as singletons. After more than twelve days' expansion, CD4+ cells were restimulated 20 to 25 h with HeLa expressing allogeneic DPB1. Cells were stimulated with HeLa cells transduced with HLA-DPA1/DPB1, HLA-DM, invariant chain and CD80. Untouched CD4+ T cells were isolated by negative selection, averaging around 98% purity. Purity of the untouched CD4+ T cells was around 98%. The entry originates in a study of T cell repertoires and HLA-DP antigens. Study as a whole: One alloantigen had ten groove amino acid differences from self, the other one.

Germline V gene sequence: CDR1 MNHGY, CDR2 SAAAGT. This CDR3 has 13 residues. The trim removed 7 bases at V and 3 bases at J, leaving 3 bases unmatched. Sample: CD137- CD4+ T cells from cultured PBMCs. J is TRBJ1-2 and V is TRBV6-8; 9 bases align to TRBD1. The TCR sequence derives from a man in his fifties or sixties in good health and CMV-seronegative. The CDR3 is CASTRTGDYGYTF. The CDR3 nucleotides are TGTGCCAGCACCCGGACAGGGGACTATGGCTACACCTTC.